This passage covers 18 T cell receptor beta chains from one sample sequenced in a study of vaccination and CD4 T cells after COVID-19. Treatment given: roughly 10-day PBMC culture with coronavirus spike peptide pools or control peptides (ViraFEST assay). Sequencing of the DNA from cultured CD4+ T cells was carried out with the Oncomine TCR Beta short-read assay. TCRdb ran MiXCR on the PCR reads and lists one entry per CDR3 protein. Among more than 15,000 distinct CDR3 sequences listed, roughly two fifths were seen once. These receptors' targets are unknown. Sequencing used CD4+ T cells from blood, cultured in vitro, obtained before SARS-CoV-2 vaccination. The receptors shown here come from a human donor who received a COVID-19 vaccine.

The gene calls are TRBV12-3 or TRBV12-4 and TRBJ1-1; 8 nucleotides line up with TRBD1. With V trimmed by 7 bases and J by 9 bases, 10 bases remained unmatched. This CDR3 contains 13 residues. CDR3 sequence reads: CASTRTGLFQAFF. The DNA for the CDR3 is TGTGCCAGCACCCGGACAGGGCTTTTCCAAGCTTTCTTT.

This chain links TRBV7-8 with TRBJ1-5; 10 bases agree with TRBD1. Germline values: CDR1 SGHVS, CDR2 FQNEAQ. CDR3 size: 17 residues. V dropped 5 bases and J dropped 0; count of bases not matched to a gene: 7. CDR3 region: CASSRRTGGNSNQPQHF. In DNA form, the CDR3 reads TGTGCCAGCAGCCGGCGGACAGGGGGGAATAGCAATCAGCCCCAGCATTTT.

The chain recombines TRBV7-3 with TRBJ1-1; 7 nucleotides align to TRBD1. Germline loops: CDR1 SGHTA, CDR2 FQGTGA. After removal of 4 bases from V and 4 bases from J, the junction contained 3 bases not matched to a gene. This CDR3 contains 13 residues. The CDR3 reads CASSSRQGTEAFF. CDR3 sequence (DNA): TGTGCCAGCAGCTCTCGACAGGGCACTGAAGCTTTCTTT. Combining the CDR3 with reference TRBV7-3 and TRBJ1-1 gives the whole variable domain GAGVSQTPSNKVTEKGKYVELRCDPISGHTALYWYRQSLGQGPEFLIYFQGTGAADDSGLPNDRFFAVRPEGSVSTLKIQRTERGDSAVYLCASSSRQGTEAFFGQGTRLTVV.

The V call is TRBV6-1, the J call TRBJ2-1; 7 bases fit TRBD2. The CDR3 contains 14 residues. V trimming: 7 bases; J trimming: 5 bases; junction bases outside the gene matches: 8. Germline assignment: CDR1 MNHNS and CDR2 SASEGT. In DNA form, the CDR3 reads TGTGCCAGCACCCGGGGTACTAGCGACAATGAGCAGTTCTTC. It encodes CASTRGTSDNEQFF.

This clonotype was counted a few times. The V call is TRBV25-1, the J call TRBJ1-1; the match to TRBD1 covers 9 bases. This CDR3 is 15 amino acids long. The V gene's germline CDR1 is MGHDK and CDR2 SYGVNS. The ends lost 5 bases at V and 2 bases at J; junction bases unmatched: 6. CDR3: CASSKLQGANTEAFF. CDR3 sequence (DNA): TGTGCCAGCAGTAAACTACAGGGGGCCAACACTGAAGCTTTCTTT.

The CDR3 DNA is TGTGCCAGCAAGGAGGGCGGGCGCTACGAGCAGTACTTC. As protein: CASKEGGRYEQYF. This rearrangement joins TRBV28 to TRBJ2-7; TRBD2 might be the D (6 bases). The CDR3 extends over 13 amino acids. CDR1 is MDHEN, CDR2 SYDVKM, per germline. With 7 bases removed from V and 3 bases from J, the gap between germline ends came to 13 bases. Full variable domain (missing parts from reference TRBV28 and TRBJ2-7): DVKVTQSSRYLVKRTGEKVFLECVQDMDHENMFWYRQDPGLGLRLIYFSYDVKMKEKGDIPEGYSVSREKKERFSLILESASTNQTSMYLCASKEGGRYEQYFGPGTRLTVT.

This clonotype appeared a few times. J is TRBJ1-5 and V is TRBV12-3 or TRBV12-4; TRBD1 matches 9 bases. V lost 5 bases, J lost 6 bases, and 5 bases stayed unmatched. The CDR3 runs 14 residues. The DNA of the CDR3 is TGTGCCAGCAGTCAGACAGGGGGAGGTCAGCCCCAGCATTTT. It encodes CASSQTGGGQPQHF.

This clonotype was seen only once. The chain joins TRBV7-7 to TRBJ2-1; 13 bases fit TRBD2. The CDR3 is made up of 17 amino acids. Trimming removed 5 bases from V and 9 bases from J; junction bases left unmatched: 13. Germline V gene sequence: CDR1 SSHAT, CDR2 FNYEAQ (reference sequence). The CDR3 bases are TGTGCCAGCAGCCCGCGCCCACCGGGACTAGCGGGGCTTGAGCAGTTCTTC. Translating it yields CASSPRPPGLAGLEQFF.

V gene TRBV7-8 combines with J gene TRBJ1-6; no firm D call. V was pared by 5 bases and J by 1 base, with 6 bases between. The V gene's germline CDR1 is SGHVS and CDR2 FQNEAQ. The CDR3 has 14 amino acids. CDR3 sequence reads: CASSPVSYNSPLHF. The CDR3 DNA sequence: TGTGCCAGCAGCCCGGTATCCTATAATTCACCCCTCCACTTT.

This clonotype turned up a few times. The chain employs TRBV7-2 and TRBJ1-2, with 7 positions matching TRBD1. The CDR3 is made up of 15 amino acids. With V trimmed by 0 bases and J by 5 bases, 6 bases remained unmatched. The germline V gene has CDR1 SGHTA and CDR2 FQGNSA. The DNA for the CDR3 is TGTGCCAGCAGCTTAGCCCCCGGGACAGCTTATGGCTACACCTTC. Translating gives CASSLAPGTAYGYTF.

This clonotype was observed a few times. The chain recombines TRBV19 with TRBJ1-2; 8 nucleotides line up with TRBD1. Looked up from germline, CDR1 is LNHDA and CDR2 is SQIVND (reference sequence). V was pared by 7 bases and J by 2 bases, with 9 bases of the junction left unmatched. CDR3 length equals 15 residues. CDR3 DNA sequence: TGTGCCAGTAACCGTCAGGGGGCTGCGAACTATGGCTACACCTTC. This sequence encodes CASNRQGAANYGYTF. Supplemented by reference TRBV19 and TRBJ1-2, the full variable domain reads DGGITQSPKYLFRKEGQNVTLSCEQNLNHDAMYWYRQDPGQGLRLIYYSQIVNDFQKGDIAEGYSVSREKKESFPLTVTSAQKNPTAFYLCASNRQGAANYGYTFGSGTRLTVV.

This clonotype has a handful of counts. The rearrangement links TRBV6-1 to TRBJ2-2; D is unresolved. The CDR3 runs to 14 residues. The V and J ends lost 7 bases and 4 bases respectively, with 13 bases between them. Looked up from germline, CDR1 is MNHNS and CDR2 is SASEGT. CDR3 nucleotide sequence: TGTGCCAGCAATCGAAGGGTACCCACCGGGGAGCTGTTTTTT. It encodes CASNRRVPTGELFF.

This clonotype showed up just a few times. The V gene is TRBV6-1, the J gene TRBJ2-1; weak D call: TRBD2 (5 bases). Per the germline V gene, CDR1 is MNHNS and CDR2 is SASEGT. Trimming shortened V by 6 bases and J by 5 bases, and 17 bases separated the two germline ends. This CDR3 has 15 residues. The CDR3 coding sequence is TGTGCCAGCAGCCCCCGAAGGGTGAGGGACAATGAGCAGTTCTTC. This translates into CASSPRRVRDNEQFF.

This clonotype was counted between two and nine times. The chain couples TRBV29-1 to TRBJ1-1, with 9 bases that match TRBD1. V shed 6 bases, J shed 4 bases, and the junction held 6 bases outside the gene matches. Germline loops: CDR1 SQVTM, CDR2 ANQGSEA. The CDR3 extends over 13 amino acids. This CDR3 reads CSVEGQGSTEAFF. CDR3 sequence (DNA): TGCAGCGTCGAGGGACAGGGATCCACTGAAGCTTTCTTT.

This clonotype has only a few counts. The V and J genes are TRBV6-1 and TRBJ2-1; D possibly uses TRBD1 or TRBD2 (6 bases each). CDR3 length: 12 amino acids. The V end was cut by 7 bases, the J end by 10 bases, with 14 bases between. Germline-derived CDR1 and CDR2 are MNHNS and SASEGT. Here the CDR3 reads CASTEGGSEQFF. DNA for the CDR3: TGTGCCAGCACCGAGGGGGGCAGCGAGCAGTTCTTC.

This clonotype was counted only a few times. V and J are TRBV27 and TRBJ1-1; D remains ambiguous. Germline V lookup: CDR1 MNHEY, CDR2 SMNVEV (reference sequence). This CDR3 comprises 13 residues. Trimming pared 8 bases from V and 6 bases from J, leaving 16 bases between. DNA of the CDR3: TGTGCCAGCGGCCCCCTTGTGGGCCCTGAAGCTTTCTTT. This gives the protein CASGPLVGPEAFF.

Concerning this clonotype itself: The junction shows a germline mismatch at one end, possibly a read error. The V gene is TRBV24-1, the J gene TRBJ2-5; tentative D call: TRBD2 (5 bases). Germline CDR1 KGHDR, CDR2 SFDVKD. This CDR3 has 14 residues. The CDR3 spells CATSDRGMGETQYF. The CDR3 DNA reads TGTGCCACCAGTGATAGAGGGATGGGAGAGACCCAGTATTTC.

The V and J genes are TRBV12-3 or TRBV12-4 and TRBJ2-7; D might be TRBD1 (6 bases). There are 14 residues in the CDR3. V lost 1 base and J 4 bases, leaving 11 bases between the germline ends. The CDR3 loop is CASSLDLGAYEQYF. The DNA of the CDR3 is TGTGCCAGCAGTTTAGACCTGGGGGCGTACGAGCAGTACTTC.